This record looks at one T cell receptor (beta chain) sequence and its context. The protocol was immunoSEQ multiplex PCR, while the TCRdb copy is restricted to in-frame clones and leaves out a portion. This table holds 60,000 to 90,000 clones, over 60% found once. Germline V gene sequence: CDR1 LNHNV, CDR2 YYDKDF (reference sequence). The germline V and J ends were trimmed by 4 bases and 3 bases, with 12 bases remaining between them. This CDR3 region has 14 residues. These data come from a study of T cell responses to AZD1222 COVID-19 vaccine. This specimen consisted of peripheral blood, obtained 28 days after the second dose of the MenACWY control vaccine. This clonotype was obtained from an adult who received the MenACWY meningococcal vaccine as a control. The J gene is TRBJ2-5, the V gene TRBV15, with D possibly matching TRBD2 (6 bases). CDR3 residues: CATSKPGTEETQYF. Written as DNA, the CDR3 is TGTGCCACCAGCAAGCCCGGGACTGAAGAGACCCAGTACTTC.